The present T cell receptor beta chain was sequenced within a study of blood T cells in healthy people across ages (dated by TCRdb to the mid-2010s). Background for the entire study: In model experiments, template switching captured about one uniquely barcoded TCR beta cDNA molecule for every two T cells. The study measured age-related changes in TCR beta repertoire diversity using deep sequencing normalized with unique cDNA molecular identifiers. The donors were divided into four age groups: young (average approximately 17 years), middle-aged (around 37), aged (approximately 59) and long-lived (roughly 86). To avoid experimental bias, donors of different ages were spread randomly across the sequencing lanes. The study analyzed two additional independent replicas of 1 million unique cDNA reads from the same blood draw for two donors, one aged 18 to 30 and one aged 80 or older.

Library method: 5' RACE. TCRdb shows the sequencer as Illumina HiSeq 2500. A second PCR of about 7 to 12 cycles was run with a J-beta primer mix and a sample-barcoded 5' primer. A template-switch 5' adaptor carrying 12 random nucleotides introduced a unique molecular identifier onto each TCR beta cDNA molecule. At least 2.5 million CDR3-containing paired-end reads were obtained from each sample. All of the RNA was converted into first-strand cDNA using the Mint cDNA synthesis kit, with a TRBC-specific oligonucleotide serving as the primer. Following uracil-DNA glycosylase treatment, a first 18-cycle PCR with universal primers M1SS and BC2_uni_R was performed on all cDNA. The published analysis was carried out like this. Each sample was normalized by randomly selecting 1 million high-quality reads, each carrying a distinct molecular identifier. Instead of being binned into consensus sequences, reads that shared molecular identifiers were thrown out. MiTCR, with a Q25 quality threshold and the strictest error-elimination algorithm, was used for CDR3 identification, clonotype clustering and error correction. A nonparametric unseen species model with Euler transformation was used to estimate a lower bound on total TCR beta diversity. TCRdb handled the public reads itself, with Q25 trimming in fastp and clone calling in MiXCR, and kept productive beta chains. CDR3 protein sequences are deduplicated, and each keeps its most common genes and DNA. TCRdb assigned the V and J calls; the authors' analysis was not used. The sample data list about 1.5 million distinct CDR3 sequences, and roughly 43% of these were observed just once. Together, the top ten hold about 4% of the sample.

Overall results and qualifications from the work: Because donor CMV infection status was unknown, age-related changes in expanded clonotypes were potentially confounded. The long-lived group showed more naive CD4+ T cells, fewer expanded clones and increased TCR diversity than the aged group, suggesting age selection. As age increased, observed TCR beta diversity per million T cells dropped in a roughly linear way, and a significant reduction was already evident by age about 36. Total diversity estimates from one million sequenced T cells were considered lower bounds and underestimates. Observed TCR beta diversity correlated strongly with the percentage of naive T cells measured by flow cytometry. Because profiling used bulk unsorted PBMCs, naive and antigen-experienced compartments could not be compared conclusively.

Comment on this clonotype: Its antigen is still unknown. There are no base qualities to consult, and no much larger clone falls within one base.

Systemically healthy Caucasian individuals from Russia, around 38 in total and aged roughly 6 to 95 years, were included as donors. Each donor gave around 9 milliliters of peripheral blood, collected into EDTA-treated Vacutainer tubes. PBMCs were isolated by Ficoll-Paque density-gradient centrifugation, with at least 7 million obtained per sample. Trizol reagent was used to extract total RNA from the PBMCs, yielding at least 5 micrograms per sample. For every donor, an aliquot of PBMCs went through flow cytometry to measure the percentages of naive CD45RAhigh/CD27high T cells. The specimen was blood. The origin of this receptor is a woman aged 18-29 years in good health.

The CDR3 sequence is CASRRGIGEKLFF. In nucleotides, the sequence is TGTGCCAGCAGGCGGGGCATTGGGGAAAAACTGTTTTTT. The sequence joins TRBV6-5 to TRBJ1-4; the D gene is perhaps TRBD1, on 5 matching bases. Based on the germline V gene, the CDR1 and CDR2 sequences are MNHEY and SVGAGI. Trimming at the junction amounts to 6 bases on V and 8 bases on J, and the germline ends lie 13 bases apart. Spanning cysteine to phenylalanine, the CDR3 consists of 13 amino acids. Just CDR3 DNA is preserved here, 39 bases in frame from base 1.